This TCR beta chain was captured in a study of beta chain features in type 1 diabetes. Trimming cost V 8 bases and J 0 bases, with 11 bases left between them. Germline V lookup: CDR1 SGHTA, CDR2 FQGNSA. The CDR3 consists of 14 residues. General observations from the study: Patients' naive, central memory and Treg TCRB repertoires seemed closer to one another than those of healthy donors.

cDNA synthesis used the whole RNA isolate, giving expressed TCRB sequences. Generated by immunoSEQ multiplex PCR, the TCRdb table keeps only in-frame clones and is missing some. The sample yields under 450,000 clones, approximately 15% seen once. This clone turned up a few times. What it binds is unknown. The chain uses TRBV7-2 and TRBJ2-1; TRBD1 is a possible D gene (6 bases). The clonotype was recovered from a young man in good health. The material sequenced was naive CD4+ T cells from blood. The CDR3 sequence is CASPRDNSYNEQFF. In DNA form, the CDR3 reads TGTGCCAGCCCCAGGGACAACTCCTACAATGAGCAGTTCTTC.